This passage covers 28 T cell receptor beta chains from one sample sequenced in a study of T cells in Graves' hyperthyroidism and ophthalmopathy (dated 2019 in TCRdb). The method behind the library was multiplex PCR. The instrument was an Illumina HiSeq 2000. The TCR beta CDR3 regions were amplified from the RNA transcripts. The TCR CDR3 was subjected to a first round of RT-PCR using the HTBI primer set and the Qiagen OneStep RT-PCR kit. The public reads were reanalyzed by TCRdb: fastp trimming at Q25, MiXCR alignment, in-frame beta chains only. Every distinct CDR3 protein forms one entry, paired with its most common genes and DNA. This sample holds around 350,000 distinct CDR3 sequences; 15% to 20% were observed only once. The ten top clones hold around 3.4% of the sample. Source material: blood. Source of these receptors: a woman aged 18-35 years with Graves' hyperthyroidism.

Only a few counts were recorded for this clonotype. The rearrangement joins TRBV14 to TRBJ1-1; 9 nucleotides line up with TRBD1. V lost 3 bases to trimming and J lost 5 bases; unmatched junction nucleotides: 4. Germline V gene data show CDR1 as SGHDN and CDR2 as FVKESK. The CDR3 totals 14 residues. Written as DNA, the CDR3 is TGTGCCAGCAGCCAGTACAGGGGGCGTACTGAAGCTTTCTTT. Translating gives CASSQYRGRTEAFF.

The rearrangement links TRBV6-1 to TRBJ1-1; a weak D match, TRBD1 (5 bases). The ends were cut back, 4 bases at V and 7 bases at J, with 13 bases in the middle. Germline V gene data show CDR1 as MNHNS and CDR2 as SASEGT. This CDR3 spans 13 amino acids. The CDR3 bases are TGTGCCAGCAGTGTCCGGACACAAAGTGAAGCTTTCTTT. Protein: CASSVRTQSEAFF.

This clonotype was counted many times. The chain links TRBV4-1 to TRBJ2-7; D could derive from TRBD1 or TRBD2 (6 bases each). Per the germline V gene, CDR1 is MGHRA and CDR2 is YSYEKL. With 3 bases removed from V and 6 bases from J, the gap between germline ends came to 12 bases. The CDR3 has 13 amino acids. The CDR3 loop reads CASSHVQGGEQYF. In nucleotides, the CDR3 is TGCGCCAGCAGCCATGTACAGGGAGGCGAGCAGTACTTC.

In the case of this clonotype: Lacking the conserved final phenylalanine or tryptophan, this CDR3 likely reflects a read error. No DNA is shown, since the ends of the CDR3 on it are uncertain; the CDR3 is the one TCRdb lists. The chain carries TRBV3-1 and TRBJ1-1; the DNA was not used to check the table's D call, TRBD1. Per the germline V gene, CDR1 is LGHDT and CDR2 is YNNKEL (reference sequence). The CDR3 is 10 amino acids in total, end residues counted. CDR3: CASSQDGQFV.

This clonotype was counted ten times or more. V and J are TRBV2 and TRBJ2-7; possibly TRBD1 for D (5 bases). Germline V gene sequence: CDR1 SNHLY, CDR2 FYNNEI. CDR3 size: 13 residues. V lost 8 bases and J lost 2, with 13 bases in between. The CDR3 DNA sequence: TGTGCCAGCGGCCGACAGATAACCTACGAGCAGTACTTC. It codes for CASGRQITYEQYF. The complete variable domain, with remaining parts taken from reference TRBV2 and TRBJ2-7, reads EPEVTQTPSHQVTQMGQEVILRCVPISNHLYFYWYRQILGQKVEFLVSFYNNEISEKSEIFDDQFSVERPDGSNFTLKIRSTKLEDSAMYFCASGRQITYEQYFGPGTRLTVT.

This chain links TRBV12-3 or TRBV12-4 with TRBJ2-7, with TRBD1 matching over 7 bases. Trimming removed 6 bases from V and 0 bases from J; junction bases left unmatched: 14. The CDR3 contains 17 residues. The CDR3 coding sequence is TGTGCCAGCAGCCAAAGCGCCCTACAGGGGAGCTCCTACGAGCAGTACTTC. Encoded protein: CASSQSALQGSSYEQYF.

This clonotype showed up just a few times. The rearrangement uses TRBV6-1 and TRBJ2-7; possibly TRBD1 for D (6 bases). The CDR3 extends over 12 amino acids. CDR1 is MNHNS, CDR2 SASEGT, per germline. Trimming shortened V by 8 bases and J by 2 bases, and 10 bases separated the two germline ends. The CDR3 loop reads CASAGTTYEQYF. In DNA, the CDR3 is TGTGCCAGCGCTGGGACAACCTACGAGCAGTACTTC.

This clonotype was counted many times. V usage is TRBV6-5 and J usage is TRBJ2-5, with D possibly matching TRBD1 (5 bases). V was shortened by 4 bases and J by 1 base, with 13 bases between the two germline ends. Germline CDR1 and CDR2: MNHEY and SVGAGI. CDR3 size: 15 residues. CDR3: CASSSEPDSQETQYF. CDR3 in DNA: TGTGCCAGCAGTTCCGAACCTGACAGCCAAGAGACCCAGTACTTC.

This clonotype was detected ten times or more. This chain links TRBV6-1 with TRBJ1-5; D remains unclear. This CDR3 spans 16 amino acids. Trimming pared 4 bases from V and 0 bases from J, leaving 13 bases between. From germline, CDR1 is MNHNS and CDR2 SASEGT. CDR3 residues: CASSVAVQYSNQPQHF. The CDR3 nucleotides are TGTGCCAGCAGTGTCGCAGTACAATATAGCAATCAGCCCCAGCATTTT.

This rearrangement joins TRBV6-2 or TRBV6-3 to TRBJ1-1, with D unresolved. V lost 6 bases, J lost 11 bases, and 19 bases lay in between. Germline lookup yields CDR1 MNHEY and CDR2 SVGEGT. The CDR3 spans 13 residues. CDR3 bases: TGTGCCAGCAGCTTACATGACGGGGTTCGGGCTTTCTTT. Amino acid sequence: CASSLHDGVRAFF.

J is TRBJ2-7 and V is TRBV6-1; the D is unclear. The V and J ends lost 6 bases and 0 bases respectively, with 12 bases between them. Germline CDR1 reads MNHNS; CDR2 reads SASEGT. The CDR3 runs 14 residues. CDR3 amino acids: CASRAYRSSYEQYF. CDR3 nucleotides: TGTGCCAGCAGGGCCTATAGGAGCTCCTACGAGCAGTACTTC.

This clonotype has a handful of counts. The chain carries TRBV6-1 and TRBJ1-2; 7 nucleotides agree with TRBD1. The germline V gene encodes CDR1 MNHNS and CDR2 SASEGT. The CDR3 has 13 amino acids. V trimming: 7 bases; J trimming: 6 bases; junction bases outside the gene matches: 8. CDR3 coding DNA: TGTGCCAGCACCCTTGACAGGGCGGATGGCTACACCTTC. The encoded protein is CASTLDRADGYTF.

This clonotype was observed many times. This sequence joins TRBV5-6 and TRBJ1-1; D possibly corresponds to TRBD1 (6 bases). The ends were cut back, 2 bases at V and 3 bases at J, with 17 bases in the middle. The CDR3 extends over 16 amino acids. Per germline, CDR1 SGHDT and CDR2 YYEEEE. The DNA of the CDR3 is TGTGCCAGCAGCTTCCAGGGGAGGTGGAGAGACACTGAAGCTTTCTTT. This sequence encodes CASSFQGRWRDTEAFF.

The V call is TRBV20-1, the J call TRBJ2-4; a weak D match, TRBD2 (5 bases). Between the trimmed V and J ends, which lost 5 bases and 0 bases, there was a span of 11 bases. This CDR3 has 14 amino acids. Germline values: CDR1 DFQATT, CDR2 SNEGSKA (reference sequence). The CDR3 sequence: CSAPAVLAKNIQYF. The DNA of the CDR3 is TGCAGTGCTCCAGCGGTGCTAGCCAAAAACATTCAGTACTTC.

The table lists this clonotype with many counts. The chain carries TRBV28 and TRBJ1-2, with 8 bases that match TRBD1. CDR3 length: 13 residues. V was pared by 8 bases and J by 8 bases, with 10 bases of the junction left unmatched. Germline loops: CDR1 MDHEN, CDR2 SYDVKM. This chain's CDR3 is CASAPDRAGGYTF. The DNA of the CDR3 is TGTGCCAGCGCGCCGGACAGGGCAGGCGGCTACACCTTC.

This clonotype showed up many times. The chain links TRBV6-2 or TRBV6-3 to TRBJ2-7; D possibly corresponds to TRBD1 (6 bases). CDR3 length: 12 amino acids. The V gene's germline CDR1 is MNHEY and CDR2 SVGEGT. Deletions cut 7 bases from V and 6 bases from J, with 13 bases between. CDR3 nucleotide sequence: TGTGCCAGCACCGACTGGGGGCGCGAGCAGTACTTC. Translating it yields CASTDWGREQYF.

The chain links TRBV3-1 to TRBJ1-6; D uncertain. Trimming removed 4 bases at V and 4 bases at J, with 5 bases between. Per germline, CDR1 LGHDT and CDR2 YNNKEL (reference sequence). The CDR3 sequence is 13 residues long. CDR3: CASSPPYNSPLHF. The CDR3, as DNA: TGTGCCAGCAGCCCACCTTATAATTCACCCCTCCACTTT.

V usage is TRBV12-3 or TRBV12-4 and J usage is TRBJ2-5; either TRBD1 or TRBD2 may fit D (5 bases each). This CDR3 has 14 amino acids. With 7 bases removed from V and 4 bases from J, the gap between germline ends came to 16 bases. The CDR3 coding sequence is TGTGCCAGCAACCCACGAGGGGCAGGAGAGACCCAGTACTTC. Translated: CASNPRGAGETQYF.

This clonotype showed up many times. The chain is built from TRBV6-5 and TRBJ2-2; 10 bases agree with TRBD2. Germline values: CDR1 MNHEY, CDR2 SVGAGI. The trim removed 2 bases at V and 3 bases at J, leaving 6 bases unmatched. CDR3 length: 17 residues. The CDR3 spells CASSYGAGGPDTGELFF. The CDR3 region has the DNA TGTGCCAGCAGTTACGGAGCGGGGGGGCCGGACACCGGGGAGCTGTTTTTT.

In this sample, this clonotype turned up many times. The CDR3 is CASSDTLAGRYQETQYF. The CDR3, as DNA: TGTGCCAGCAGCGATACTTTAGCGGGGAGGTACCAAGAGACCCAGTACTTC. This rearrangement joins TRBV12-3 or TRBV12-4 to TRBJ2-5, with 8 nucleotides matching TRBD2. The CDR3 extends over 17 amino acids. The J segment lost 0 bases and the V segment lost 6 bases, leaving 12 bases of the junction unmatched.

The table lists this clonotype with many counts. The chain couples TRBV20-1 to TRBJ1-5; D uncertain. The CDR3 runs 16 residues. Deletions cut 2 bases from V and 0 bases from J, with 14 bases between. Germline V gene lookup returns CDR1 DFQATT and CDR2 SNEGSKA (reference sequence). The CDR3 reads CSARLTGPDSNQPQHF. DNA for the CDR3: TGCAGTGCTAGACTCACCGGGCCGGATAGCAATCAGCCCCAGCATTTT.

This clonotype was seen at least ten times. The rearrangement uses TRBV7-9 and TRBJ2-7; maybe TRBD2 (5 bases). The CDR3 contains 12 residues. Trimming shortened V by 5 bases and J by 7 bases, and 12 bases separated the two germline ends. Germline V gene sequence: CDR1 SEHNR, CDR2 FQNEAQ (reference sequence). CDR3 protein: CASSLDWTEQYF. The CDR3 DNA sequence: TGTGCCAGCAGCCTAGACTGGACTGAGCAGTACTTC. The variable domain in full, with the rest retrieved from reference TRBV7-9 and TRBJ2-7, is DTGVSQNPRHKITKRGQNVTFRCDPISEHNRLYWYRQTLGQGPEFLTYFQNEAQLEKSRLLSDRFSAERPKGSFSTLEIQRTEQGDSAMYLCASSLDWTEQYFGPGTRLTVT.

Note on this clonotype: Relative to the germline gene, one junction end is altered; a read error may explain this. The chain has TRBV20-1 and TRBJ1-2; D is uncertain. The CDR3 runs to 12 residues. Germline lookup yields CDR1 DFQATT and CDR2 SNEGSKA (reference sequence). The CDR3 loop reads CSARRPNYGYSF. CDR3 nucleotides: TGCAGTGCTAGAAGGCCTAACTATGGCTACAGCTTC.

V is TRBV6-2 or TRBV6-3 and J is TRBJ1-2; 11 bases fit TRBD1. The J segment lost 6 bases and the V segment lost 6 bases, leaving 6 bases of the junction unmatched. The CDR3 spans 14 residues. Per the germline V gene, CDR1 is MNHEY and CDR2 is SVGEGT. CDR3 region: CASRRTGGRDGYTF. The CDR3, as DNA: TGTGCCAGCAGGAGGACAGGGGGCCGGGATGGCTACACCTTC.

This clonotype appeared many times. The gene calls are TRBV12-3 or TRBV12-4 and TRBJ1-1, with D uncertain. This CDR3 spans 15 amino acids. V lost 6 bases, J lost 1 base, and 15 bases lay in between. CDR3 bases: TGTGCCAGCAGGCTCCGGGATCTTAGGAACACTGAAGCTTTCTTT. Translation: CASRLRDLRNTEAFF.

The table lists this clonotype with many counts. J is TRBJ1-2 and V is TRBV28, with no clear D. The CDR3 is 12 residues long. Trimming stripped 6 bases from V and 3 bases from J, with 8 bases between. CDR1 and CDR2 (germline): MDHEN, SYDVKM. Here the CDR3 reads CASRVTDYGYTF. CDR3 nucleotides: TGTGCCAGCAGAGTGACCGACTATGGCTACACCTTC.

This chain links TRBV12-3 or TRBV12-4 with TRBJ2-5, with a weak D call TRBD2 (6 bases). The CDR3 runs to 13 residues. Trimming stripped 8 bases from V and 5 bases from J, with 15 bases between. Here the CDR3 DNA reads TGTGCCAGCTGCCCCGTGGGGAGGGAGACCCAGTACTTC. Translated: CASCPVGRETQYF.

This clonotype came up many times. This chain links TRBV2 with TRBJ1-2; maybe TRBD1 (6 bases). Between the trimmed V and J ends, which lost 6 bases and 2 bases, there was a span of 16 bases. The CDR3 loop spans 15 amino acids. The germline V gene encodes CDR1 SNHLY and CDR2 FYNNEI. The CDR3 loop reads CASSKLDRPNYGYTF. The CDR3 bases are TGTGCCAGCAGCAAATTAGACAGGCCCAACTATGGCTACACCTTC.